Presented here are 8 T cell receptor beta chains from one specimen sequenced in a study of blood T cell repertoires in COVID-19. The data were produced by immunoSEQ multiplex PCR, yet TCRdb's version contains in-frame clones alone and is incomplete. The table shows 200,000 to 250,000 clones, with around nine tenths occurring only once. The sample taken for sequencing was peripheral blood. Source of these receptors: a woman aged 55 to 70 with acute or convalescent COVID-19.

The V call is TRBV5-1, the J call TRBJ1-4; perhaps TRBD1 as D (5 bases). Trimming took off 1 base at V and 7 bases at J, with 14 bases between the two ends. Germline CDR1 SGHRS, CDR2 YFSETQ. There are 15 residues in the CDR3. The CDR3 region is CASSLNQGGVEKLFF. The CDR3 coding sequence is TGCGCCAGCAGCTTGAATCAGGGCGGGGTTGAAAAACTGTTTTTT.

V and J are TRBV7-2 and TRBJ2-5; possibly TRBD2 for D (5 bases). V was cut by 1 base and J by 5 bases, with 14 bases left in between. The germline V gene has CDR1 SGHTA and CDR2 FQGNSA. The CDR3 is 15 amino acids. CDR3 sequence reads: CASSLEKGVRETQYF. The CDR3 region has the DNA TGTGCCAGCAGCTTAGAAAAGGGAGTCCGGGAGACCCAGTACTTC.

This clone was counted between two and nine times. The chain links TRBV19 to TRBJ1-2; weak D call: TRBD1 (6 bases). V lost 0 bases and J lost 4, with 9 bases in between. This CDR3 has 14 amino acids. Germline assignment: CDR1 LNHDA and CDR2 SQIVND (reference sequence). CDR3 protein: CASSIDRGAYGYTF. The CDR3 nucleotides are TGTGCCAGTAGTATAGATCGGGGGGCCTATGGCTACACCTTC.

The rearrangement links TRBV28 to TRBJ1-1, with D hard to call. This CDR3 has 12 amino acids. Trimming took off 5 bases at V and 5 bases at J, with 9 bases between the two ends. Germline V gene sequence: CDR1 MDHEN, CDR2 SYDVKM. CDR3 bases: TGTGCCAGCAGTCGCGGCGGGACTGAAGCTTTCTTT. It codes for CASSRGGTEAFF.

The gene calls are TRBV3-1 (or the pseudogene TRBV3-2) and TRBJ2-2; D is ambiguous. Deletions cut 1 base from V and 6 bases from J, with 6 bases between. CDR3 length equals 13 residues. Germline values: CDR1 LGHDT, CDR2 YNNKEL (reference sequence). The CDR3 DNA follows: TGTGCCAGCAGCCAAGTTCCTTCCGGGGAGCTGTTTTTT. The encoded protein is CASSQVPSGELFF.

The chain employs TRBV24-1 and TRBJ2-5; TRBD2 is a possible D gene (7 bases). Germline V gene sequence: CDR1 KGHDR, CDR2 SFDVKD. The CDR3 is 15 residues long. V lost 4 bases to trimming and J lost 5 bases, with 16 bases between them. Here the CDR3 DNA reads TGTGCCACCAGTGACACTGGGGGGGCGCGGGAGACCCAGTACTTC. This gives the protein CATSDTGGARETQYF.

CDR3 nucleotides: TGTGCCAGTAGTGGGGGGACAGGTGGATTCTATGGCTACACCTTC. It codes for CASSGGTGGFYGYTF. The chain combines TRBV19 with TRBJ1-2; TRBD1 agrees at 8 bases. Germline V gene sequence: CDR1 LNHDA, CDR2 SQIVND (reference sequence). Trimming took 5 bases from V and 4 from J; bases not matched to a gene: 9. The length of the CDR3 is 15 residues.

V usage is TRBV7-3 and J usage is TRBJ2-5; D is possibly TRBD1 (5 bases). This CDR3 spans 15 amino acids. The V end was cut by 5 bases, the J end by 4 bases, with 17 bases between. CDR1 is SGHTA and CDR2 is FQGTGA in the germline V gene. CDR3 DNA sequence: TGTGCCAGCAGCCGTGGGGCAGTGCCCGGAGAGACCCAGTACTTC. It yields the protein CASSRGAVPGETQYF.